This TCR beta chain comes out of a study of blood T cell repertoires in COVID-19. Sequenced by immunoSEQ multiplex PCR; TCRdb stores in-frame clones only, minus some. This sample has 300,000 or so clones, with 75% to 95% found just once. Sample: PBMCs or T cells enriched from blood (not recorded which). This TCR derives from a woman in her 30s who had recovered from COVID-19.

The CDR3 DNA reads TGCGCCAGCAGCTTGGGTACAGGGAAGGATTCACCCCTCCACTTT. Translated, it gives CASSLGTGKDSPLHF. The chain uses TRBV5-1 and TRBJ1-6, with D maybe TRBD1 (6 bases). The V end lost 0 bases, the J end lost 8 bases, and 12 bases lay between the germline ends. Per germline, CDR1 SGHRS and CDR2 YFSETQ. The CDR3 spans 15 residues.